Each of the 20 T cell receptor beta chains below was sequenced from the same sample in a study of kidney transplant recipient with SARS-CoV-2 infection. TCRdb reprocessed the reads with MiXCR, giving one entry per CDR3 protein. The table lists approximately 250,000 distinct CDR3 sequences, under 35% of them singletons. Sequenced material: a blood sample, taken at baseline and on day 111 from a kidney transplant recipient. These receptors all come from a male patient between 25 and 39 years old who had COVID-19 and was a kidney transplant recipient. Some T cells may be provided by the graft donor.

On this clonotype: With a far larger clone one base away, a read error is the likely cause. CDR3 coding DNA: TGTGCCAGCAGCGTTAGACTAGCGGGACTCTTCTCCTACGGGCAGTACTTC. Its protein is CASSVRLAGLFSYGQYF. This chain uses TRBV9 with TRBJ2-5; 11 positions agree with TRBD2. The CDR3 contains 17 residues. Losses at the gene ends were 2 bases for V and 11 bases for J; bases not matched to a gene: 17. Germline V gene data show CDR1 as SGDLS and CDR2 as YYNGEE.

Many counts were recorded for this clonotype. V and J are TRBV5-4 and TRBJ2-7; no firm D call. Trimming pared 4 bases from V and 4 bases from J, leaving 12 bases between. The CDR3 covers 13 residues. Germline loops: CDR1 SGHNT, CDR2 YYREEE (reference sequence). The CDR3 coding sequence is TGTGCCAGCAGCAGGGCATTCCTTTACGAGCAGTACTTC. Translation gives CASSRAFLYEQYF.

This clonotype was seen a handful of times. V and J are TRBV11-3 and TRBJ2-1; TRBD1 agrees at 7 bases. Germline assignment: CDR1 SGHNT and CDR2 YENEEA. V dropped 0 bases and J dropped 2; count of bases not matched to a gene: 4. The CDR3 loop spans 16 amino acids. The CDR3 coding sequence is TGTGCCAGCAGCTTAGAGGGGACAGCAGCCTACAATGAGCAGTTCTTC. As protein: CASSLEGTAAYNEQFF.

The J gene is TRBJ2-4, the V gene TRBV7-8; no definite D call. The end of the DNA aligns better with TRBJ2-6, so the J call may be wrong. CDR3 length equals 18 residues. The V gene's germline CDR1 is SGHVS and CDR2 FQNEAQ. CDR3 sequence: CASSLVWFTTKSGHVLTF. As DNA, the CDR3 is TGTGCCAGCAGCCTGGTGTGGTTTACCACAAAGTCGGGCCACGTCCTGACTTTC.

This clonotype was counted a single time. This sequence may be a read error, since a much larger clone differs from it by one base. The rearrangement joins TRBV5-5 to TRBJ1-5, with D uncertain. Looked up from germline, CDR1 is SGHKS and CDR2 is YYEKEE (reference sequence). CDR3 length equals 13 residues. The CDR3 DNA is TGTGCCAACAGCCGGGTGGAGGATCAGCCCCAGCATTTT. Residues: CANSRVEDQPQHF.

This clonotype was observed at least ten times. The CDR3 nucleotides are TGCAGTGCTAGGGGAGACAGGGACAATCAGCCCCAGCATTTT. Protein: CSARGDRDNQPQHF. The chain employs TRBV20-1 and TRBJ1-5; 7 bases line up with TRBD1. Trimming took 3 bases from V and 3 from J; bases not matched to a gene: 5. The CDR3 has 14 residues. Germline lookup yields CDR1 DFQATT and CDR2 SNEGSKA (reference sequence).

As regards this clonotype: Being one base from a much bigger clone, this may be a read error. J is TRBJ2-1 and V is TRBV20-1; D is ambiguous. Germline CDR1 is DFQATT and CDR2 is SNEGSKA (reference sequence). CDR3 length equals 12 residues. V lost 5 bases and J lost 5, with 10 bases in between. For the CDR3, the DNA is TGCAGTGCTCCGGGCAGGCACAATGAGCAGTTCTTC. It is translated as CSAPGRHNEQFF.

This clonotype is medium-sized by share. The chain carries TRBV14 and TRBJ2-7; possible D gene TRBD1, 6 bases. V was clipped by 2 bases and J by 2 bases, with 16 bases between them. This CDR3 contains 16 residues. Germline-derived CDR1 and CDR2 are SGHDN and FVKESK. CDR3 nucleotides: TGTGCCAGCAGCCAACAAGGAGGAGACAGGCCCTACGAGCAGTACTTC. It encodes CASSQQGGDRPYEQYF.

In the case of this clonotype: This clone may be a read error of a much larger clone one base away. The chain is built from TRBV29-1 and TRBJ1-1, with unresolved D. Looked up from germline, CDR1 is SQVTM and CDR2 is ANQGSEA. This CDR3 is 12 amino acids long. V lost 8 bases to trimming and J lost 1 base, with 11 bases between them. The chain's CDR3 is CSSGIENTEAFF. The CDR3 bases are TGCAGCTCAGGAATTGAGAACACTGAAGCTTTCTTT. Filled out from reference TRBV29-1 and TRBJ1-1, the complete variable domain reads SAVISQKPSRDICQRGTSLTIQCQVDSQVTMMFWYRQQPGQSLTLIATANQGSEATYESGFVIDKFPISRPNLTFSTLTVSNMSPEDSSIYLCSSGIENTEAFFGQGTRLTVV.

This clonotype was seen many times. The gene calls are TRBV6-2 or TRBV6-3 and TRBJ2-7; 7 bases are shared with TRBD2. CDR3 length equals 17 residues. Germline V gives CDR1 MNHEY, CDR2 SVGEGT. The V gene end was trimmed by 4 bases and the J gene end by 0 bases; junction bases not matched to a gene: 12. Here the CDR3 reads CASSFPLWGGRSYEQYF. Written as DNA, the CDR3 is TGTGCCAGCAGTTTCCCTCTTTGGGGGGGTCGCTCCTACGAGCAGTACTTC.

Ten or more counts support this clonotype. The chain is built from TRBV11-2 and TRBJ2-1; 10 bases line up with TRBD2. V lost 4 bases to trimming and J lost 8 bases; unmatched junction nucleotides: 8. CDR1 and CDR2 (germline): SGHAT, FQNNGV. This CDR3 has 15 residues. DNA for the CDR3: TGTGCCAGCAGCTCCCTAGCGGGAGTTCGCCATGAGCAGTTCTTC. Its protein product is CASSSLAGVRHEQFF.

This clonotype was detected only a few times. One end of the junction fails to match germline, which may point to a read error. The chain recombines TRBV28 with TRBJ2-1; 9 bases align to TRBD2. The CDR3 is 14 residues long. CDR1 and CDR2 (germline): MDHEN, SYDVKM. CDR3 region: CASSSTSGYNKQFF. CDR3 nucleotide sequence: TGTGCCAGCAGTTCGACTAGCGGCTACAATAAGCAGTTCTTC.

This clonotype has ten or more counts. This chain uses TRBV5-4 with TRBJ1-2; D is uncertain. CDR3 size: 16 residues. Looked up from germline, CDR1 is SGHNT and CDR2 is YYREEE (reference sequence). V was cut by 7 bases and J by 4 bases, with 23 bases left in between. CDR3 amino acids: CASEPAVPGKTYGYTF. The DNA of the CDR3 is TGTGCCAGCGAGCCGGCCGTACCAGGAAAGACCTATGGCTACACCTTC.

Note on this clonotype: A much larger clone lies one base from this, so it may be a read error. This rearrangement joins TRBV25-1 to TRBJ2-7; the D gene is possibly TRBD1 (6 bases). V was shortened by 3 bases and J by 1 base, with 16 bases between the two germline ends. Germline V gene sequence: CDR1 MGHDK, CDR2 SYGVNS. The CDR3 extends over 16 amino acids. Written as DNA, the CDR3 is TGTGCCAGCAGTGACTCTGGGGGCGATGGGTCCTACGAGCAGTACTTC. It is translated as CASSDSGGDGSYEQYF.

This clonotype has ten or more counts. V usage is TRBV12-3 or TRBV12-4 and J usage is TRBJ1-5, with D perhaps matching TRBD1 (6 bases). V lost 5 bases and J lost 0, with 11 bases in between. The CDR3 loop spans 15 amino acids. CDR3 bases: TGTGCCAGCAGTCGACAGGACCTTAGCAATCAGCCCCAGCATTTT. Protein: CASSRQDLSNQPQHF.

The chain is built from TRBV2 and TRBJ2-1, with 11 positions matching TRBD2. Looked up from germline, CDR1 is SNHLY and CDR2 is FYNNEI. The length of the CDR3 is 15 residues. The trim removed 6 bases at V and 4 bases at J, leaving 5 bases unmatched. The CDR3 region has the DNA TGTGCCAGCAGGAAGACTAGCGGGATATACAATGAGCAGTTCTTC. It specifies CASRKTSGIYNEQFF.

This clonotype was detected many times. The chain uses TRBV9 and TRBJ1-2; the D is unclear. Germline V CDR1 and CDR2: SGDLS, YYNGEE. V lost 7 bases and J 4 bases, leaving 23 bases between the germline ends. The CDR3 runs to 16 residues. CDR3 residues: CASVRRYSRKTYGYTF. CDR3 bases: TGTGCCAGCGTAAGACGGTACTCAAGAAAGACCTATGGCTACACCTTC. Looking up the rest from reference TRBV9 and TRBJ1-2 gives the full variable domain: DSGVTQTPKHLITATGQRVTLRCSPRSGDLSVYWYQQSLDQGLQFLIQYYNGEERAKGNILERFSAQQFPDLHSELNLSSLELGDSALYFCASVRRYSRKTYGYTFGSGTRLTVV.

With respect to this clonotype: A much larger clone is a single base away; this may be a read error. This chain links TRBV19 with TRBJ1-5, with a weak D call TRBD1 (5 bases). Trimming pared 5 bases from V and 9 bases from J, leaving 11 bases between. Germline assignment: CDR1 LNHDA and CDR2 SQIVND (reference sequence). CDR3 size: 12 residues. DNA of the CDR3: TGTGCCAGTAGTGGGGTTAGGGGGCCCCAGCATTTT. Encoded protein: CASSGVRGPQHF.

This clonotype was detected many times. The chain links TRBV5-4 to TRBJ1-2; 8 bases agree with TRBD1. The CDR3 runs 16 residues. V dropped 7 bases and J dropped 4; count of bases not matched to a gene: 15. CDR1 SGHNT and CDR2 YYREEE come from the germline V gene (reference sequence). This CDR3 reads CASQGAVPGKTYGYTF. The CDR3 nucleotides read TGTGCCAGCCAGGGGGCCGTACCAGGAAAGACCTATGGCTACACCTTC.

In this sample, this clonotype turned up many times. J is TRBJ2-6 and V is TRBV20-1; D is undetermined. CDR3 size: 14 residues. V was clipped by 3 bases and J by 0 bases, with 6 bases between them. Per the germline V gene, CDR1 is DFQATT and CDR2 is SNEGSKA (reference sequence). This CDR3 reads CSARVRSGANVLTF. CDR3 nucleotide sequence: TGCAGTGCTAGGGTCCGCTCTGGGGCCAACGTCCTGACTTTC.